Following are 28 T cell receptor beta chains from one sample sequenced in a study of read filtering for tumor transcriptome and immune sequencing. The library was built from about 400 ng RNA with molecular barcoded adaptors for alpha/delta and beta/gamma chains. TCRdb fed the reads into MiXCR, producing one record per CDR3 protein. The sample consists of around 33,000 distinct CDR3 sequences, 18% of them appearing once. The sample was a population of CD138-negative cells sorted from bone marrow. These receptors were taken from a donor aged 40 or older with multiple myeloma.

This clonotype has a handful of counts. The J gene is TRBJ2-3, the V gene TRBV6-5; 11 bases align to TRBD1. V shed 6 bases, J shed 4 bases, and the junction held 9 bases outside the gene matches. In germline, CDR1 is MNHEY, CDR2 SVGAGI. The CDR3 contains 16 residues. This chain's CDR3 is CASSLWTGGGSDTQYF. The CDR3 region has the DNA TGTGCCAGCAGCCTTTGGACAGGGGGCGGATCAGATACGCAGTATTTT.

This clonotype was observed at least ten times. The rearrangement uses TRBV19 and TRBJ2-1, with 7 bases fitting TRBD2. The V gene's germline CDR1 is LNHDA and CDR2 SQIVND (reference sequence). The CDR3 covers 15 residues. The trim removed 1 base at V and 8 bases at J, leaving 8 bases unmatched. Written as DNA, the CDR3 is TGTGCCAGTAGTATAGCCAGCGGGAAACCCCATGAGCAGTTCTTC. This gives the protein CASSIASGKPHEQFF.

This clonotype was counted a few times. A much larger clone sits a single nucleotide away, making a read error possible. This sequence joins TRBV6-1 and TRBJ1-1; D is perhaps TRBD1 (6 bases). With 8 bases removed from V and 3 bases from J, the gap between germline ends came to 13 bases. The CDR3 loop spans 13 amino acids. Germline lookup yields CDR1 MNHNS and CDR2 SASEGT. The CDR3 DNA is TGTGCCAGCTTCACAGGGATGGACACTGAAGCTTTCTTT. It is translated as CASFTGMDTEAFF.

In its sample, this clonotype ranks as medium-sized. V usage is TRBV11-3 and J usage is TRBJ2-1; tentative D call: TRBD1 (7 bases). Per germline, CDR1 SGHNT and CDR2 YENEEA. V dropped 5 bases and J dropped 5 bases, with 16 bases sitting between them. CDR3 length equals 15 residues. CDR3 in amino acids: CASSAGPRGDNEQFF. CDR3 in DNA: TGTGCCAGCAGCGCGGGACCCAGGGGGGACAATGAGCAGTTCTTC.

The CDR3 spells CASSRLADSYEQYF. CDR3 nucleotides: TGTGCCAGTAGTAGGCTAGCGGACTCCTACGAGCAGTACTTC. This chain uses TRBV19 with TRBJ2-7; TRBD2 matches 7 bases. Per the germline V gene, CDR1 is LNHDA and CDR2 is SQIVND (reference sequence). The length of the CDR3 is 14 residues. The V gene end was trimmed by 4 bases and the J gene end by 0 bases; junction bases not matched to a gene: 3.

This clonotype was recorded many times. This sequence joins TRBV19 and TRBJ2-6; 9 nucleotides line up with TRBD1. The CDR3 is 16 residues long. With 5 bases clipped from V and 2 bases from J, the junction kept 4 bases outside the gene matches. Germline CDR1 and CDR2: LNHDA and SQIVND (reference sequence). The CDR3 sequence is CASSGRQGAGANVLTF. The CDR3 DNA reads TGTGCCAGTAGTGGGCGACAGGGGGCTGGGGCCAACGTCCTGACTTTC. Combining the CDR3 with reference TRBV19 and TRBJ2-6 gives the whole variable domain DGGITQSPKYLFRKEGQNVTLSCEQNLNHDAMYWYRQDPGQGLRLIYYSQIVNDFQKGDIAEGYSVSREKKESFPLTVTSAQKNPTAFYLCASSGRQGAGANVLTFGAGSRLTVL.

Judged by abundance, this clonotype is medium-sized. The CDR3 DNA is TGTGCCGCGATGGGGCTCGGGGAGCTGTTTTTT. Residues: CAAMGLGELFF. The rearrangement joins TRBV28 to TRBJ2-2; tentatively, D is TRBD1 (5 bases). The CDR3 runs to 11 residues. V was trimmed by 11 bases and J by 7 bases, leaving 11 bases between them. The germline CDR1 and CDR2 sequences are MDHEN and SYDVKM.

Regarding this clonotype: A far larger clone is one base from this, pointing to a likely read error. The V and J genes are TRBV6-6 and TRBJ2-6, with TRBD1 matching 9 bases. Per germline, CDR1 MNHNY and CDR2 SVGAGI (reference sequence). CDR3 length: 17 residues. The CDR3 sequence: CASSGTTGGTGANVQTF. As DNA, the CDR3 is TGTGCCAGCAGTGGAACAACAGGGGGCACTGGGGCCAACGTCCAGACTTTC.

The sample holds many counts of this clonotype. The CDR3 region has the DNA TGCAGTGCTACCGGGGCTGGGGGCACAGATACGCAGTATTTT. Translating it yields CSATGAGGTDTQYF. This chain uses TRBV20-1 with TRBJ2-3; tentatively, D is TRBD1 or TRBD2 (5 bases each). Germline V gene data show CDR1 as DFQATT and CDR2 as SNEGSKA (reference sequence). V dropped 4 bases and J dropped 1 base, with 12 bases sitting between them. The CDR3 has 14 amino acids.

The table lists this clonotype with many counts. CDR3 in DNA: TGCAGCGGTAGGACAGGGAATGAGGTCACTGAAGCTTTCTTT. It yields the protein CSGRTGNEVTEAFF. This chain links TRBV29-1 with TRBJ1-1; 8 nucleotides line up with TRBD1. Germline lookup yields CDR1 SQVTM and CDR2 ANQGSEA. Trimming at V came to 7 bases and at J to 4 bases, leaving 11 bases not matched to a gene. This CDR3 has 14 amino acids. The whole variable domain, filled in from reference TRBV29-1 and TRBJ1-1, reads SAVISQKPSRDICQRGTSLTIQCQVDSQVTMMFWYRQQPGQSLTLIATANQGSEATYESGFVIDKFPISRPNLTFSTLTVSNMSPEDSSIYLCSGRTGNEVTEAFFGQGTRLTVV.

The rearrangement links TRBV19 to TRBJ1-1, with 7 bases that match TRBD1. Germline V gene data show CDR1 as LNHDA and CDR2 as SQIVND (reference sequence). This CDR3 has 14 residues. V shed 9 bases and J 5 bases; nucleotides not matched to a gene: 12. The CDR3 DNA reads as TGTGCCAGCAGACAGGGCTATCGTTTAACTGAAGCTTTCTTT. As protein: CASRQGYRLTEAFF.

In this sample, this clonotype turned up many times. The chain uses TRBV7-9 and TRBJ2-2; D is undetermined. The germline CDR1 and CDR2 sequences are SEHNR and FQNEAQ (reference sequence). V lost 3 bases and J lost 3, with 8 bases in between. The CDR3 covers 14 residues. Here the CDR3 reads CASSFLGDTGELFF. The CDR3 region has the DNA TGTGCCAGCAGCTTCCTCGGAGACACCGGGGAGCTGTTTTTT.

This clonotype is medium-sized by share. V is TRBV6-2 or TRBV6-3 and J is TRBJ2-1; no firm D call. This CDR3 comprises 15 residues. The germline V gene has CDR1 MNHEY and CDR2 SVGEGT. Trimming shortened V by 2 bases and J by 3 bases, and 11 bases separated the two germline ends. The CDR3 loop is CASSYPPASYNEQFF. CDR3 nucleotide sequence: TGTGCCAGCAGTTACCCCCCGGCTAGCTACAATGAGCAGTTCTTC.

The rearrangement links TRBV28 to TRBJ2-7; 8 bases match TRBD2. V shed 6 bases, J shed 6 bases, and the junction held 13 bases outside the gene matches. There are 15 residues in the CDR3. Germline V gene sequence: CDR1 MDHEN, CDR2 SYDVKM. CDR3 in DNA: TGTGCCAGCAGCCCCCTGACTAGCGACCTACGCGAGCAGTACTTC. Translated: CASSPLTSDLREQYF.

This clonotype appeared once. This may come from a read error, since a much larger clone is one base off. The rearrangement links TRBV15 to TRBJ2-5; maybe TRBD1 (6 bases). V was cut by 2 bases and J by 2 bases, with 15 bases left in between. The CDR3 has 16 amino acids. Germline-derived CDR1 and CDR2 are LNHNV and YYDKDF (reference sequence). The DNA for the CDR3 is TGTGCCACCAGCAGACTGCTCTGGGACACACAAGAGACCCAGTACTTC. This sequence encodes CATSRLLWDTQETQYF.

This clonotype came up a few times. A much larger clone is a single base away; this may be a read error. The J gene is TRBJ2-6, the V gene TRBV9; a weak D match, TRBD2 (6 bases). This CDR3 has 17 residues. The germline V gene has CDR1 SGDLS and CDR2 YYNGEE. The CDR3, as DNA: TGTGCCAGCAGCCCCCGGGGACTGAGCTCTGGGGCCAACGTCCTGGCTTTC. As protein: CASSPRGLSSGANVLAF.

By share, this clonotype ranks as medium-sized. The rearrangement joins TRBV3-1 to TRBJ2-2; 9 positions match TRBD2. Germline CDR1 is LGHDT and CDR2 is YNNKEL (reference sequence). Unmatched junction bases numbered 12, after V lost 0 bases and J lost 4 bases. CDR3 length: 19 residues. The CDR3 loop is CASSQDKLAGILGTGELFF. The CDR3 DNA sequence: TGTGCCAGCAGCCAAGATAAACTAGCGGGTATCTTGGGCACCGGGGAGCTGTTTTTT.

This clonotype was seen many times. This chain connects TRBV2 to TRBJ2-3; TRBD2 might be the D (6 bases). Germline CDR1 reads SNHLY; CDR2 reads FYNNEI. Trimming removed 3 bases at V and 1 base at J, with 11 bases between. This CDR3 region has 15 residues. CDR3 loop: CASSDAGSGTDTQYF. The CDR3 nucleotides read TGTGCCAGCAGTGACGCGGGGTCGGGCACAGATACGCAGTATTTT.

This clonotype was observed a few times. A much larger clone differs by one base, so this may be a read error. The CDR3 DNA sequence: TGTGCCAGCAGCCAGAGTTCAGGGACTGGGGTCAACGTCCTGACTTTC. Amino acids: CASSQSSGTGVNVLTF. The chain couples TRBV6-1 to TRBJ2-6, with D possibly TRBD2 on 6 matching bases. The CDR3 runs 16 residues. Germline V gene data show CDR1 as MNHNS and CDR2 as SASEGT.

This sequence joins TRBV18 and TRBJ2-7; D unclear. Germline V gene lookup returns CDR1 KGHSH and CDR2 LQKENI. V was trimmed by 4 bases and J by 6 bases, leaving 10 bases between them. This CDR3 is 12 amino acids long. The CDR3 loop reads CASSLGPREQYF. As DNA, the CDR3 is TGTGCCAGCTCACTAGGGCCCCGCGAGCAGTACTTC.

V gene TRBV10-3 combines with J gene TRBJ2-3; 8 bases fit TRBD2. V dropped 6 bases and J dropped 4; count of bases not matched to a gene: 12. The germline V gene has CDR1 ENHRY and CDR2 SYGVKD. This CDR3 is built from 16 residues. Written as DNA, the CDR3 is TGTGCCATCAGGGGAGGGAGGACTAGCTCAGCAGATACGCAGTATTTT. Its translation: CAIRGGRTSSADTQYF.

The chain combines TRBV6-6 with TRBJ2-7; D gene uncertain. Germline V CDR1 and CDR2: MNHNY, SVGAGI (reference sequence). The ends were cut back, 5 bases at V and 3 bases at J, with 5 bases in the middle. The CDR3 spans 11 residues. In DNA form, the CDR3 reads TGTGCCAGCAGTACAATCTACGAGCAGTACTTC. It translates to CASSTIYEQYF.

This clonotype has at least ten counts. The gene calls are TRBV19 and TRBJ2-3; tentatively, D is TRBD1 (6 bases). The ends were cut back, 3 bases at V and 9 bases at J, with 10 bases in the middle. The CDR3 sequence is 12 residues long. Germline values: CDR1 LNHDA, CDR2 SQIVND (reference sequence). This CDR3 reads CASSMSRGTQYF. For the CDR3, the DNA is TGTGCCAGTAGTATGAGCAGGGGCACGCAGTATTTT.

This clonotype was seen a handful of times. The V gene is TRBV7-3, the J gene TRBJ2-1; 9 nucleotides match TRBD1. There are 15 residues in the CDR3. The ends lost 1 base at V and 5 bases at J; junction bases unmatched: 3. Per the germline V gene, CDR1 is SGHTA and CDR2 is FQGTGA. CDR3 DNA sequence: TGTGCCAGCAGCTTAAAAGGACAGGGGAACAATGAGCAGTTCTTC. This translates into CASSLKGQGNNEQFF.

This clonotype showed up many times. This chain uses TRBV5-6 with TRBJ1-2; D gene ambiguous. CDR1 is SGHDT and CDR2 is YYEEEE in the germline V gene. This CDR3 is 14 amino acids long. The V end lost 6 bases, the J end lost 4 bases, and 16 bases lay between the germline ends. Written as DNA, the CDR3 is TGTGCCAGCACCTACGTGGGAGGACTCTATGGCTACACCTTC. This sequence encodes CASTYVGGLYGYTF.

The sample holds a few counts of this clonotype. The gene calls are TRBV9 and TRBJ2-1, with D maybe TRBD2 (5 bases). Per germline, CDR1 SGDLS and CDR2 YYNGEE. The CDR3 sequence is 13 residues long. The V end lost 4 bases, the J end lost 10 bases, and 15 bases lay between the germline ends. The CDR3: CASSPSPTGEQFF. DNA for the CDR3: TGTGCCAGCAGCCCAAGTCCCACGGGAGAGCAGTTCTTC.

On this clonotype: This may come from a read error, since a much larger clone is one base off. This chain connects TRBV9 to TRBJ2-2; D may be TRBD1 (5 bases). The CDR3 sequence is 16 residues long. CDR1 and CDR2 (germline): SGDLS, YYNGEE. The germline V and J ends were trimmed by 4 bases and 4 bases, with 17 bases remaining between them. The CDR3 loop reads CASSTRQSVSTGELFF. As DNA, the CDR3 is TGTGCCAGCAGCACCCGACAGAGCGTGAGCACCGGGGAGCTGTTTTTT.

Many counts were recorded for this clonotype. This chain joins TRBV6-5 and TRBJ1-4; D unclear. The CDR3 runs to 18 residues. The V gene lost 6 bases and the J gene lost 0 bases, with 20 bases spanning the gap. Looked up from germline, CDR1 is MNHEY and CDR2 is SVGAGI. Here the CDR3 reads CASRPRIVIGATNEKLFF. The CDR3 nucleotides read TGTGCCAGCAGGCCCAGGATCGTAATCGGCGCAACTAATGAAAAACTGTTTTTT.